A selection of T cell receptor beta chains follows, all from one sample in a study of T cell responses to AZD1222 COVID-19 vaccine. Method: immunoSEQ multiplex PCR; TCRdb's copy keeps in-frame clones and lacks some. Among about 200,000 clones listed, over 85% were seen once. This material consisted of peripheral blood, taken 28 days after the second AZD1222 dose. These receptors all come from an adult who received the AZD1222 COVID-19 vaccine. Each CDR3 is given without its conserved first and last residue.

cdr3_aa: ASSLELNTEAF
j_call: TRBJ1-1
v_call: TRBV5-1

cdr3_aa: ASSPPGQGGEKLF
j_call: TRBJ1-4
v_call: TRBV28

cdr3_aa: ASRGVVGNQPQH
j_call: TRBJ1-5
v_call: TRBV6-5

cdr3_aa: ASSPRPGETNTGELF
j_call: TRBJ2-2
v_call: TRBV14

cdr3_aa: ASSSTRGSYNEQF
j_call: TRBJ2-1
v_call: TRBV3-1/TRBV3-2

cdr3_aa: ASVRSGVTVNTEAF
j_call: TRBJ1-1
v_call: TRBV28

cdr3_aa: ASSPPPGQRYGYT
j_call: TRBJ1-2
v_call: TRBV18

cdr3_aa: ASGPGTGGYEQY
j_call: TRBJ2-7
v_call: TRBV9

cdr3_aa: ASSYRSSGKNIQY
j_call: TRBJ2-4
v_call: TRBV6-2/TRBV6-3

cdr3_aa: ASSIQIEAF
j_call: TRBJ1-1
v_call: TRBV7-9

cdr3_aa: SASSVPAGGYNEQY
j_call: TRBJ2-7
v_call: TRBV20-1

cdr3_aa: ASSPTGQGNQPQH
j_call: TRBJ1-5
v_call: TRBV6-2/TRBV6-3

cdr3_aa: ASSHGGQGTGELF
j_call: TRBJ2-2
v_call: TRBV19

cdr3_aa: ASSQGGGGTETQY
j_call: TRBJ2-5
v_call: TRBV3-1/TRBV3-2